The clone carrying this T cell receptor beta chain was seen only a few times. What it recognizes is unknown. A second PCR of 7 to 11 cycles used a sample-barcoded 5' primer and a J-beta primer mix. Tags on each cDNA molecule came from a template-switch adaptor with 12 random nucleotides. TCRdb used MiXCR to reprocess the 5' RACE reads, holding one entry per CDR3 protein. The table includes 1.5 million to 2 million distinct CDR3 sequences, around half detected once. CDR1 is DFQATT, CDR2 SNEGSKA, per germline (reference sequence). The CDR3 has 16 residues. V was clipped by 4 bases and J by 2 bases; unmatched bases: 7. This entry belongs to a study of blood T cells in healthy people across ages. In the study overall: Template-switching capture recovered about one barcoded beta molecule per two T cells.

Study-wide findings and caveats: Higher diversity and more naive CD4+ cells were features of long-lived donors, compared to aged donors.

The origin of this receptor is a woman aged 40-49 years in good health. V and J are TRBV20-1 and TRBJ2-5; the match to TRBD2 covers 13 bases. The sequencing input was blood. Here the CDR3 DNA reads TGCAGTGCTACGACTAGCGGGGGGACCTGGCAAGAGACCCAGTACTTC. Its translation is CSATTSGGTWQETQYF.